The source of this T cell receptor (beta chain) is a study of blood T cell repertoires in COVID-19. The CDR3 consists of 15 residues. Germline V gene lookup returns CDR1 MNHEY and CDR2 SMNVEV (reference sequence). V lost 0 bases and J 5 bases, leaving 11 bases between the germline ends. Original processing notes: Cell counts per sample came from amplifying reference gene primers. Repertoires were generated with immunoSEQ multiplex PCR, while TCRdb's copy carries only in-frame clones and drops some. The DNA gave D and trimming, while V, J and clone size come from that table. This sample has about 250,000 clones; over 75% occur once, and the top ten carry 7.5% to 9%.

Sequencing used peripheral blood. The sequence was collected from a woman older than 75 with acute or convalescent COVID-19. The chain is built from TRBV27 and TRBJ2-1, with D uncertain. The CDR3 DNA reads as TGTGCCAGCAGTTTATCGTCTATCTCAAACAATGAGCAGTTCTTC. Its translation is CASSLSSISNNEQFF.